The present entry profiles one T cell receptor beta chain with its context. This receptor's antigen is unknown. Nothing much larger sits one base from this clone, and base qualities are not available. To prepare the library, the immunoSEQ multiplex PCR assay was applied. For the multiplex PCR, a mixture combining 60 forward primers for TCR Vbeta segments and 13 reverse primers for TCR Jbeta segments was used. The CDR3 region of rearranged TCR beta genes was amplified from genomic DNA with a multiplex PCR assay. The Illumina HiSeq System was used to sequence the amplified TCR beta libraries as 87-base-pair reads. As for how the authors treated the data: Across the 640 or so repertoires, a later analysis counted roughly 84 million unique TCR beta chains, 9.5 million to 12 million of which were shared by at least two donors. A nearest-neighbor algorithm error-corrected the raw reads and collapsed the reads into unique sequences, merging closely related sequences to remove PCR and sequencing errors. V, D and J gene segments were assigned by aligning CDR3 sequences to IMGT reference sequences. For a sequence to be retained, a match of at least six nucleotides was required to both a V gene segment and a J gene segment. Rearrangements were classified as productive when the CDR3 lacked stop codons and remained in frame with V and J, and all other rearrangements were classified as non-productive. CDR3 was defined by IMGT convention, running from the second conserved V-encoded cysteine to the conserved J-encoded phenylalanine. In an earlier analysis of approximately 500 of the donors, sequences lacking an unambiguous match to a single V gene segment were excluded. An earlier analysis of over 450 of the donors classified V segments as functional when productive rearrangements were above 56.7% and as segregating when the standard deviation between donors was above 5%. A statistical classification framework was built for diagnosing cytomegalovirus status from the catalog of TCR beta chain sequences. In a later analysis, V and J genes were assigned by comparing TCR nucleotide sequences against IMGT/GENE-DB human TR gene sequences. A later analysis assigned CDR3 sequences and most-parsimonious VDJ recombination scenarios with the TCRdist pipeline. In a later analysis, each TCR beta chain was defined by its CDR3 amino acid sequence together with its V-gene family, and reads without a unique V-gene family were excluded. As a way to deal with suspected cross-contamination and a sequencing artifact, a later analysis dropped approximately 570 nucleotide sequences that were highly shared and had low generation probability. In a later analysis, a clonal expansion index was calculated for each public chain from normalized within-repertoire ranks of inferred template counts. Generation probabilities in a later analysis came from a VDJ recombination model fitted to out-of-frame rearrangements, and those results were checked against IGoR. Hypergeometric tests were used in a later analysis to score TCR-TCR, TCR-HLA and TCR-CMV co-occurrence, with a repertoire-size bias correction applied to the TCR pairs. False discovery rates were estimated in a later analysis by permuting HLA or CMV assignments 20 times. A later analysis grouped co-occurring TCRs with DBSCAN, adding TCRdist sequence similarity when clustering within HLA-allele-positive subsets. Repertoires with fewer than 30,000 or more than 120,000 public chains were left out of co-occurrence clustering, as were about five repertoires with anomalous nucleotide sharing. The source is immuneACCESS, and TCRdb retained only in-frame sequences with V and J called. Part of the clones is not carried over; for the studies checked, unresolved V genes explain less than half of this, and the remainder is unexplained. Clone size and V and J calls were adopted from that table, with D and trimming inferred from the DNA. The table for this sample lists just under 95,000 clones; over 75% of them were counted only once. The ten largest clones add up to approximately 7.4% of the sample.

The cohort consisted of 666 healthy bone marrow donors. Cohort members were all nominally healthy when sampled, although unrecorded immune exposures were likely present. The donor was CMV seropositive and belonged to the group of around 300 seropositive cohort members. A peripheral blood sample was collected from each donor, and TCR beta sequencing was performed on peripheral blood mononuclear cells. The Qiagen DNeasy Blood Extraction Kit was used to extract genomic DNA from the blood cell samples. The data were obtained in a study of cytomegalovirus exposure and HLA in healthy donors (dated by TCRdb to about 2017). Regarding the study in general: According to an earlier analysis of 587 of the donors, roughly 180 million T cells yielded 117 million unique TCR beta sequences and around 300 Gb of sequence data. In the later analysis, no new phenotypic data were used to find candidate immune exposures; instead, reliance was placed on TCR beta sequences and their occurrence across donors. Among some 400 genotyped donors of the cohort, an average of around 240,000 unique TCR beta nucleotide sequences were sequenced per donor, approximately 20% of them non-productive. An earlier analysis of around 580 of the donors used high-throughput TCR beta sequencing to judge whether each TCR beta V gene segment behaved as functional or pseudogenic. Among the roughly 370 genotyped donors, 81% belonged to the genetic ancestry cluster associated with self-reported Caucasian donors. The study combined high-throughput TCR immunosequencing, statistical association of individual TCRs with disease status, and machine learning to predict cytomegalovirus infection status. A separate validation cohort of approximately 120 different subjects was used in addition to the roughly 700-subject first cohort. HLA typing included class I and class II loci at four-digit resolution. Donor age, sex, ethnicity and CMV serostatus were compiled alongside the repertoire data. In a later genetic analysis, genome-wide SNP genotypes for 398 of the 666 donors were used, and that subset was treated as a discovery cohort. The study profiled the T cell repertoires of under 700 subjects by immunosequencing and related them to cytomegalovirus serostatus. Typing coverage varied by locus: roughly 620-640 donors for A, B, C, DRB1 and DQB1; approximately 560 for DQA1; about 570 for DPA1; roughly 450 for DPB1. Because of strong linkage in the cohort, roughly five DR-DQ haplotypes were treated as single units for association and clustering. All discovery cohort repertoires had been generated using a single sequencing platform. In a later analysis, previously published TCR beta repertoires from 600 to 850 donors were re-analyzed and high-resolution HLA genotyping was added so that TCR occurrence patterns could be studied. The study was designed to test whether signatures of past pathogen exposure could be identified by cataloging public T cell receptors. Around 330 gigabases of sequencing data and 70 million to 95 million unique TCR sequences made up an early release that covered several hundred HLA-typed donors.

The CDR3 sequence holds 15 residues, the cysteine and phenylalanine included. Kept here is only the CDR3 DNA, which spans 45 bases and is read in frame from base 1. Sequences SGHRS (CDR1) and YFSETQ (CDR2) are obtained from the germline V gene. V has 4 bases trimmed and J has 7 bases trimmed; junction bases matching no gene number 6. Overall results and qualifications from the work: A further reported finding was that TCR beta sequences accurately predicted the HLA-A and HLA-B alleles for most subjects in the first cohort. Because counts were too low, about 17 rarely observed V segments, including chromosome 9 orphons, were excluded from the earlier analysis of some 540 of the donors. The presence/absence analyses assumed that sequencing depth was roughly uniform across donors, and that assumption may not be true. Because the 87-base-pair reads could not distinguish some IMGT-functional V segments, including TRBV6-2 and TRBV6-3, those segments were excluded. The study listed approximately 160 TCR beta chains as associated with cytomegalovirus. Linkage disequilibrium might explain the correlated functional status among segregating V segments, but an unknown experimental factor could not be ruled out. In a later analysis, several top co-occurrence clusters were reported to appear linked to parvovirus B19, influenza, CMV and Epstein-Barr virus. For the cohort, immune exposure information was limited to CMV serostatus. The classifier was reported to diagnose cytomegalovirus status with high specificity and sensitivity in both the original cohort and the validation cohort. Only TCR beta chains were sequenced in this cohort, and the absence of alpha or paired-chain data limited detectable features. The authors suggested that the approach could potentially be generalized to other disease states and immunological phenotypes. In a later analysis, the rate of TCR association differed among HLA loci, with DRB1 alleles having the most associated TCRs and HLA-C alleles having the fewest. Because HLA typing was unavailable for some donors at each locus, only the typed subset was used in association tests. In a later analysis, HLA-associated TCR beta chains showed more clonal expansion and lower generation probabilities than non-associated chains that were equally common. When HLA alleles, especially DR and DQ, strongly co-occurred, TCR associations were difficult to assign to individual alleles. In an earlier analysis of 587 of the donors, most TCR beta V segments were observed in productive rearrangements about 90% or about 30% of the time, broadly matching IMGT annotations. A later analysis associated about 18,000 TCR beta sequences with specific HLA alleles at a false discovery rate of 0.05. In vitro tests confirmed that a few of the cytomegalovirus-associated TCR beta chains recognize cytomegalovirus antigens. Across donors, most TCR sequences were observed very rarely, whereas some public TCRs were present in many individuals. V-gene and J-gene trimming of TCR beta chains was associated with a missense DCLRE1C variant in a later genetic analysis, and the association was replicated in an independent cohort. In a later analysis, most CMV-associated TCR beta chains were found to appear HLA-restricted, with HLA associations seemingly driven largely by CMV exposure. The sequencing pipeline was judged likely to have produced a cluster of highly shared sequence variants as a technical artifact. Compared with the approximately 700-donor mean, donors in an Asian-associated ancestry cluster had fewer N-insertions in productive TCRs, according to a later genetic analysis.

This receptor was taken from a man between 45 and 60 years old in good health and CMV-seropositive. The sample was PBMCs. Recombination linked TRBV5-1 to TRBJ1-4; TRBD1 lines up with 11 middle nucleotides. The DNA sequence reads TGCGCCAGCAGCACGGACAGGGGGCCGGGTGAAAAACTGTTTTTT. Translated, this gives CASSTDRGPGEKLFF.